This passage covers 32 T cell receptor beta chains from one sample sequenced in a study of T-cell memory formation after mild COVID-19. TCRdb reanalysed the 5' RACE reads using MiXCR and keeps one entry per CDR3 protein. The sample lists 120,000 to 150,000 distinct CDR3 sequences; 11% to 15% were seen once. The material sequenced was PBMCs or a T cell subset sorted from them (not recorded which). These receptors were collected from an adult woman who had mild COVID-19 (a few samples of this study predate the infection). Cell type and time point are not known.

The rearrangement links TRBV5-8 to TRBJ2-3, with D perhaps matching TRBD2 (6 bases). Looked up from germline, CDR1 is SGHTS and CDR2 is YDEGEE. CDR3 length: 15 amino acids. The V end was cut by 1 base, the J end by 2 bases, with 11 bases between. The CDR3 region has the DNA TGTGCCAGCAGCTTGTATCGGACTATCACAGATACGCAGTATTTT. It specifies CASSLYRTITDTQYF.

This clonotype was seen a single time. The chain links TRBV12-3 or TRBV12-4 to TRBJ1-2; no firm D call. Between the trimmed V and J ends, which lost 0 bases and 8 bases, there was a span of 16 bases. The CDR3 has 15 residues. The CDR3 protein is CASSLAGSEVVGYTF. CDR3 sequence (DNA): TGTGCCAGCAGTTTAGCGGGCAGTGAGGTGGTGGGCTACACCTTC.

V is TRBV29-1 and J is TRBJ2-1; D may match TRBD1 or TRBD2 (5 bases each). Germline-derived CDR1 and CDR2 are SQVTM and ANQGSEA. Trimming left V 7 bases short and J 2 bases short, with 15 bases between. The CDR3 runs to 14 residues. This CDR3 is CSAAPGPPYNEQFF. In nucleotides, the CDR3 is TGCAGCGCCGCGCCGGGACCACCCTACAATGAGCAGTTCTTC.

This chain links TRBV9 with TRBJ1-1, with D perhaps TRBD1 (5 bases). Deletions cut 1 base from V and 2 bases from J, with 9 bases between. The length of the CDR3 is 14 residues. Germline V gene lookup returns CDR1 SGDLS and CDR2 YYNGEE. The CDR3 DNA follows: TGTGCCAGCAGCGTAAATGGGGGAAACACTGAAGCTTTCTTT. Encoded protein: CASSVNGGNTEAFF.

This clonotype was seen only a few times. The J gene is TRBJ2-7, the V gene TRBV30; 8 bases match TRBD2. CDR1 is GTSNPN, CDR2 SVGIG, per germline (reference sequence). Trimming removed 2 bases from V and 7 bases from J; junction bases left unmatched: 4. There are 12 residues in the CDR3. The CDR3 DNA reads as TGTGCCTGGAGTAGACTAGCGTGGGAGCAGTACTTC. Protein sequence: CAWSRLAWEQYF.

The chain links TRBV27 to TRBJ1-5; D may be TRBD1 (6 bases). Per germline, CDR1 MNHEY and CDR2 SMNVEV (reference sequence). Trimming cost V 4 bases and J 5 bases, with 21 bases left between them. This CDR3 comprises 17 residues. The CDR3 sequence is CASSSLQGKAMDQPQHF. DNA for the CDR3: TGTGCCAGCAGTTCTCTCCAGGGGAAAGCGATGGATCAGCCCCAGCATTTT.

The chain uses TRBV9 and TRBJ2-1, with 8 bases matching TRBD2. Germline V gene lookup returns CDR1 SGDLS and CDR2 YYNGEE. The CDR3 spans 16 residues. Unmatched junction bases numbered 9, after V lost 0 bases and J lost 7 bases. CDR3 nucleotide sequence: TGTGCCAGCAGCGTAGTCCCCAGCGGGAGTCGAAATGAGCAGTTCTTC. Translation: CASSVVPSGSRNEQFF.

The DNA of the CDR3 is TGTGCCAGCAGCTTAGCGATTGACGAAGACGCTTTCTTT. As protein: CASSLAIDEDAFF. The chain combines TRBV7-9 with TRBJ1-1, with D unclear. V lost 0 bases and J 11 bases, leaving 13 bases between the germline ends. The CDR3 is made up of 13 amino acids. From germline, CDR1 is SEHNR and CDR2 FQNEAQ (reference sequence).

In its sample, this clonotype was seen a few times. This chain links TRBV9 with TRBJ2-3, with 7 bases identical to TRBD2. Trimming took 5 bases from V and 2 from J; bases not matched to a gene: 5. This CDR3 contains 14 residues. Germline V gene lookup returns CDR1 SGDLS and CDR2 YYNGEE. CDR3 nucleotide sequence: TGTGCCAGCAGTAACGGGGGGTCCACAGATACGCAGTATTTT. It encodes CASSNGGSTDTQYF.

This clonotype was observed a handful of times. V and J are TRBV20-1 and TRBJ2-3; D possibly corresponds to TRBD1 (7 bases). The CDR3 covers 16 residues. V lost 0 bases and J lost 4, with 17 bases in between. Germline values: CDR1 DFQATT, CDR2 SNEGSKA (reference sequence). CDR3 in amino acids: CSARDQGGGDADTQYF. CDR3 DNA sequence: TGCAGTGCTAGAGACCAGGGGGGCGGGGACGCAGATACGCAGTATTTT.

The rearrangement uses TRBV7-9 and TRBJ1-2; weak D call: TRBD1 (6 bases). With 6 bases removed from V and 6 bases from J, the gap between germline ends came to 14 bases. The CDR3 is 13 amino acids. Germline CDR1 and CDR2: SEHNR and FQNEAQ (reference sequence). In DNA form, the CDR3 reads TGTGCCAGCAGTTCGACAGGTAGCGATGGCTACACCTTC. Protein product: CASSSTGSDGYTF.

CDR3 nucleotides: TGCAGCGTTGGAGATAGCGGAGCGAGCTCCTACAATGAGCAGTTCTTC. Encoded protein: CSVGDSGASSYNEQFF. This chain connects TRBV29-1 to TRBJ2-1; possibly TRBD2 for D (6 bases). The CDR3 is 16 amino acids. The V end was cut by 4 bases, the J end by 0 bases, with 16 bases between. Germline V gene sequence: CDR1 SQVTM, CDR2 ANQGSEA.

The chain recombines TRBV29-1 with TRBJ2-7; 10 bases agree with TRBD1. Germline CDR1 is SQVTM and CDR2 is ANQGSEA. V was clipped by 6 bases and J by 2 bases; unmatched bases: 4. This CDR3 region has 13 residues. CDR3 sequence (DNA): TGCAGCGTCCGGGACAGGGGCACCTACGAGCAGTACTTC. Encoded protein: CSVRDRGTYEQYF.

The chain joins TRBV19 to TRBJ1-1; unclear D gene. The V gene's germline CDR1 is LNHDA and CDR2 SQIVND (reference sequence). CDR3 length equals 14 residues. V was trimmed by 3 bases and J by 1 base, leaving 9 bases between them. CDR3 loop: CASSILGWNTEAFF. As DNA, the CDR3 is TGTGCCAGTAGTATCCTCGGGTGGAACACTGAAGCTTTCTTT.

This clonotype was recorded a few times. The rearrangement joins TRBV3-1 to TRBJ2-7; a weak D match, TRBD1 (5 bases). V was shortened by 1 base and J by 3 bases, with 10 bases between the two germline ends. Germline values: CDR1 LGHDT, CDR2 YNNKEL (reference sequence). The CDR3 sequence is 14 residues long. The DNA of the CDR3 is TGTGCCAGCAGCCAAGTCGCGCAGGGCTACGAGCAGTACTTC. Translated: CASSQVAQGYEQYF.

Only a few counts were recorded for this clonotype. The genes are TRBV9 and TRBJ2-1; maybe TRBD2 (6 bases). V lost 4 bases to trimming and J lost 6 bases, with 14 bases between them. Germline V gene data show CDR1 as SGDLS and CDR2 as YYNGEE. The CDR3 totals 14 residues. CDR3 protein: CASSKDTGGNEQFF. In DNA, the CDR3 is TGTGCCAGCAGCAAGGACACCGGGGGCAATGAGCAGTTCTTC.

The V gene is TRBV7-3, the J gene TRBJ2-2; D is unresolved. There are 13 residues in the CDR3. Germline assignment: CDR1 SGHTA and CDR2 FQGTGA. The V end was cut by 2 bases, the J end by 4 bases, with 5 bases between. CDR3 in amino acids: CASSLGFTGELFF. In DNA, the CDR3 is TGTGCCAGCAGCTTAGGTTTCACCGGGGAGCTGTTTTTT.

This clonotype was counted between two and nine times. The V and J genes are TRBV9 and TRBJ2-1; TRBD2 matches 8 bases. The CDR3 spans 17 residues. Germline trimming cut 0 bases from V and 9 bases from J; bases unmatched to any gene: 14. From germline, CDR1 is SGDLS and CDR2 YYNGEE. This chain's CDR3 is CASSVAGSGGSRGEQFF. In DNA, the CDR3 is TGTGCCAGCAGCGTAGCTGGGTCGGGAGGGTCTCGTGGTGAGCAGTTCTTC.

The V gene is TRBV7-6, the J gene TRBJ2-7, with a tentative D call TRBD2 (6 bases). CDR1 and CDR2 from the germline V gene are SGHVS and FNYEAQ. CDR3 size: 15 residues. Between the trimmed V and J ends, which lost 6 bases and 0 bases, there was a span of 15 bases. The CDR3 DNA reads TGTGCCAGCAGTATGGGCGGGATGAGCTCCTACGAGCAGTACTTC. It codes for CASSMGGMSSYEQYF.

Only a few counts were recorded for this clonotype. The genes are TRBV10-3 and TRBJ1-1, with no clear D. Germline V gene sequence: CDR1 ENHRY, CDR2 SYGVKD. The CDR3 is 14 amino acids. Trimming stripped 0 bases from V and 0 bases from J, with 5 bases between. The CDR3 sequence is CAISESTVNTEAFF. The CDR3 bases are TGTGCCATCAGTGAGTCCACAGTGAACACTGAAGCTTTCTTT.

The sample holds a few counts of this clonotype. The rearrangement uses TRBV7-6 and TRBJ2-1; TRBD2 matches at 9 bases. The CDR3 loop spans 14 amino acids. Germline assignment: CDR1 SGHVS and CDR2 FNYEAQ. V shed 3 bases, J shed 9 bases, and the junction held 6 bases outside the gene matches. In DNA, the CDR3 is TGTGCCAGCAGCTTTGGCGGGGGGGCCGGTGAGCAGTTCTTC. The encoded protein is CASSFGGGAGEQFF.

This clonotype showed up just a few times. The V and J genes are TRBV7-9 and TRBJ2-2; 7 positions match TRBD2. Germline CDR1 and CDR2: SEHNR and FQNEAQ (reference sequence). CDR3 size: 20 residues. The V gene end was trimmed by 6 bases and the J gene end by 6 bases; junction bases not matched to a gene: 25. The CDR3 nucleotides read TGTGCCAGCAGAATACCTCCGGGGACTACCACCCCGAACCACCCCGGGGAGCTGTTTTTT. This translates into CASRIPPGTTTPNHPGELFF.

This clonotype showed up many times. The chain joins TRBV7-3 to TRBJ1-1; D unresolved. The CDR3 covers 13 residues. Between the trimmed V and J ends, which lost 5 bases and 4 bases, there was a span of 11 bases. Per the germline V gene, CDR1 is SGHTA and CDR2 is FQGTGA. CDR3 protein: CASSPRSGTEAFF. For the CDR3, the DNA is TGTGCCAGCAGCCCCCGTTCGGGCACTGAAGCTTTCTTT.

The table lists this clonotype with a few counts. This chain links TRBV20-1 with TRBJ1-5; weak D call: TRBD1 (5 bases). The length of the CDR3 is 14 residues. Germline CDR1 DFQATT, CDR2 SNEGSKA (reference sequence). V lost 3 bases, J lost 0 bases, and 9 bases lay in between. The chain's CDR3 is CSARGTDSNQPQHF. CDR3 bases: TGCAGTGCTAGGGGGACGGATAGCAATCAGCCCCAGCATTTT.

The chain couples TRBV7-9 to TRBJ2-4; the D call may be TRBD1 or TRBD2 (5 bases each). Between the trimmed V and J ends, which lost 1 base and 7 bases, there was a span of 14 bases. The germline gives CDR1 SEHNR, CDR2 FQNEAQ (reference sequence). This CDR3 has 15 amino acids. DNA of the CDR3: TGTGCCAGCAGCTTAGGATTAGGCAGGGAGAACATTCAGTACTTC. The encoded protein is CASSLGLGRENIQYF.

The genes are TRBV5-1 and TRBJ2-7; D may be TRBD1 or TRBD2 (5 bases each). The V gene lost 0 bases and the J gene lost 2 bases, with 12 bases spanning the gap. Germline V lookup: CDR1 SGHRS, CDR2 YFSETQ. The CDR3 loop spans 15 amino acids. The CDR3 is CASSLDGTPTYEQYV. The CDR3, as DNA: TGCGCCAGCAGCTTGGACGGGACCCCCACCTACGAGCAGTACGTC.

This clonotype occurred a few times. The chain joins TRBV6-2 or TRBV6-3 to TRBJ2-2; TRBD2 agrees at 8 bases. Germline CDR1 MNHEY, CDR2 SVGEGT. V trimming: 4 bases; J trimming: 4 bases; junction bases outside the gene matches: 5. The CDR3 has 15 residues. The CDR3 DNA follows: TGTGCCAGCAGTTCAGGACTAGCCTCCACCGGGGAGCTGTTTTTT. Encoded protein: CASSSGLASTGELFF.

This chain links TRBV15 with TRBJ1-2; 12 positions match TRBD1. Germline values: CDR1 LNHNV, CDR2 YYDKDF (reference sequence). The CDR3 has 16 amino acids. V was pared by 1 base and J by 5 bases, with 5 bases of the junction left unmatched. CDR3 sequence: CATSRGGTGGSYGYTF. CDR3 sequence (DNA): TGTGCCACCAGCAGAGGTGGGACAGGGGGCTCTTATGGCTACACCTTC. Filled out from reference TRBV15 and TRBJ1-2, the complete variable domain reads DAMVIQNPRYQVTQFGKPVTLSCSQTLNHNVMYWYQQKSSQAPKLLFHYYDKDFNNEADTPDNFQSRRPNTSFCFLDIRSPGLGDTAMYLCATSRGGTGGSYGYTFGSGTRLTVV.

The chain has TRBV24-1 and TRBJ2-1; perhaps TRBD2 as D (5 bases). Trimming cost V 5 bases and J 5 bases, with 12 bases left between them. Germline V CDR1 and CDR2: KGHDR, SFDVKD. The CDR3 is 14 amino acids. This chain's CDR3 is CATSVRTGDNEQFF. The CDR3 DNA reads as TGTGCCACCAGTGTCCGGACTGGAGACAATGAGCAGTTCTTC.

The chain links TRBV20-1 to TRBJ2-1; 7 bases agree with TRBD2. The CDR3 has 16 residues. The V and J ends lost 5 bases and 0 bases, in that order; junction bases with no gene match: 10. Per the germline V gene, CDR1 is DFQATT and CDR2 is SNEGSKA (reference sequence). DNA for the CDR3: TGCAGTGCTGATAGCGGGTTTAAGAGCTCCTACAATGAGCAGTTCTTC. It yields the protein CSADSGFKSSYNEQFF.

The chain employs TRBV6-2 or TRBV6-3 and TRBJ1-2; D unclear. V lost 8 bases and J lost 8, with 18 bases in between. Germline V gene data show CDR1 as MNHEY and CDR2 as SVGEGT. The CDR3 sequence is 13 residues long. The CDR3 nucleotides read TGTGCCAGCCTCCGCCGGACTGTCGAAGGCTACACCTTC. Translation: CASLRRTVEGYTF.

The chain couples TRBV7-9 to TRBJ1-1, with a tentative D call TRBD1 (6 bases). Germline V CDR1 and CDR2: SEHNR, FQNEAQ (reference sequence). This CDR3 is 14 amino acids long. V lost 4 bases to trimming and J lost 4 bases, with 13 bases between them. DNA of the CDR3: TGTGCCAGCAGCTCGCAAACAGGGAGCACTGAAGCTTTCTTT. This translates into CASSSQTGSTEAFF.